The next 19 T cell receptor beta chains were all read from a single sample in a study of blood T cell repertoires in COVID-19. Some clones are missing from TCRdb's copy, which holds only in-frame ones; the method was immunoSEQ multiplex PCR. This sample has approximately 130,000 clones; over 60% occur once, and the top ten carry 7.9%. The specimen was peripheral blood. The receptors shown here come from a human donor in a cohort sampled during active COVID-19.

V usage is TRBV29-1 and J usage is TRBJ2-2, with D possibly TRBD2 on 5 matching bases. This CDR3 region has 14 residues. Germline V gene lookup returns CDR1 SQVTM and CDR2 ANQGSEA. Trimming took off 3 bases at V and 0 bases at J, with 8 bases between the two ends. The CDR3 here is CSVEVGANTGELFF. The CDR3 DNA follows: TGCAGCGTTGAGGTGGGAGCGAACACCGGGGAGCTGTTTTTT.

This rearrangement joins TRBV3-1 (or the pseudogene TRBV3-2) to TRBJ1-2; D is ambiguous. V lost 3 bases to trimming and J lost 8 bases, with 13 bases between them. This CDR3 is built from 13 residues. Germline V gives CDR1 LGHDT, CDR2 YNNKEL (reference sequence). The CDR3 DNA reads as TGTGCCAGCAGCCATCGGGGTGCGGAAGGCTACACCTTC. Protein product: CASSHRGAEGYTF.

The CDR3 DNA reads as TGTGCCAGCAGCTTTCGGGAGGGGCCCTACGAGCAGTACTTC. Translation: CASSFREGPYEQYF. This chain links TRBV7-2 with TRBJ2-7; TRBD2 aligns across 8 bases. Trimming took 3 bases from V and 2 from J; bases not matched to a gene: 3. The germline CDR1 and CDR2 sequences are SGHTA and FQGNSA. CDR3 size: 14 residues.

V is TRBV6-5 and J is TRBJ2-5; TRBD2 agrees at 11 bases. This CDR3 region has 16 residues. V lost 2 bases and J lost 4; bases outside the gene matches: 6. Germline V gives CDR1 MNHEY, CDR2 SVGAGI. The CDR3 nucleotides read TGTGCCAGCAGTTACAGGTCGCTAGCGGGGGGAGAGACCCAGTACTTC. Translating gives CASSYRSLAGGETQYF.

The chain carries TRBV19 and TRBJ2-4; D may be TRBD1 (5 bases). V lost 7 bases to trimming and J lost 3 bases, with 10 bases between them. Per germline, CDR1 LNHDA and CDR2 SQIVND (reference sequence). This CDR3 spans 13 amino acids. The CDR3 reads CASKGQIKNIQYF. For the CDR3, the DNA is TGTGCCAGTAAGGGGCAGATCAAAAACATTCAGTACTTC.

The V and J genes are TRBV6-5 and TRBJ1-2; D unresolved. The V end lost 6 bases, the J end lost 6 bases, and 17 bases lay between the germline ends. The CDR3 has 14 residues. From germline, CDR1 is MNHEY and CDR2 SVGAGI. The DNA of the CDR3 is TGTGCCAGCAGGCCGCCCGCCGGGAGGCATGGCTACACCTTC. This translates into CASRPPAGRHGYTF.

DNA for the CDR3: TGCGCCAGCAGCTTGGAGCCCCAGAGGGAAGCCAAAAACATTCAGTACTTC. Its protein is CASSLEPQREAKNIQYF. The rearrangement links TRBV5-1 to TRBJ2-4; perhaps TRBD2 as D (5 bases). With 0 bases removed from V and 0 bases from J, the gap between germline ends came to 13 bases. Germline V gives CDR1 SGHRS, CDR2 YFSETQ. CDR3 length equals 17 residues.

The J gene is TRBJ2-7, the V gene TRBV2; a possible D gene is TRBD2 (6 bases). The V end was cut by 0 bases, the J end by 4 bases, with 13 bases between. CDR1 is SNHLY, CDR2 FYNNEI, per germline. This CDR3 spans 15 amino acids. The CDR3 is CASSEAGEEGYEQYF. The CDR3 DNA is TGTGCCAGCAGTGAAGCAGGTGAGGAGGGATACGAGCAGTACTTC.

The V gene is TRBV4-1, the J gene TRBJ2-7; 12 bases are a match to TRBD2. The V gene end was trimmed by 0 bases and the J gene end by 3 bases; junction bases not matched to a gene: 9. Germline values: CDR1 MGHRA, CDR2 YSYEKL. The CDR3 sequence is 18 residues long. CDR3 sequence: CASSQDSVRLAGDYEQYF. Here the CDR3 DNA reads TGCGCCAGCAGCCAAGACTCCGTTAGACTAGCGGGGGACTACGAGCAGTACTTC.

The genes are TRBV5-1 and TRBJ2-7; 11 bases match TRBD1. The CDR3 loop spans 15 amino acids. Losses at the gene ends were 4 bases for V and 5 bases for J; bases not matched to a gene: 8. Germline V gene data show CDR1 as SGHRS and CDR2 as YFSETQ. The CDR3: CASSGGQGVFDEQYF. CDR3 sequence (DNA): TGCGCCAGCAGCGGGGGACAGGGGGTGTTCGACGAGCAGTACTTC.

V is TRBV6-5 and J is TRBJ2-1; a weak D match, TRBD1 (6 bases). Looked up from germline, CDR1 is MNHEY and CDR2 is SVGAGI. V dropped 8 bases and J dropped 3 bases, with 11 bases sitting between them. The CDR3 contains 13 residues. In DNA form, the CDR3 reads TGTGCCAGCCGGGACACCAACTACAATGAGCAGTTCTTC. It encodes CASRDTNYNEQFF.

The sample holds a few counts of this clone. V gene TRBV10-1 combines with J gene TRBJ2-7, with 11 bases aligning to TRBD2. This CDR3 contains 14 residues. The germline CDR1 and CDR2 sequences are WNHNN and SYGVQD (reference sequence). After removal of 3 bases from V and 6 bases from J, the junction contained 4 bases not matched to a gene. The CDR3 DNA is TGCGCCAGCAGTGAAGTAGCGGGAGGGTCCGAGCAGTACTTC. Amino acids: CASSEVAGGSEQYF.

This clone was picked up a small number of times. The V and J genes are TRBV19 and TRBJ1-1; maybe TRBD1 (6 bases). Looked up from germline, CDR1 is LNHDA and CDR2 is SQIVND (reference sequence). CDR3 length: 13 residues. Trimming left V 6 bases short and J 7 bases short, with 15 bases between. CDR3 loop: CASRLAGDVEAFF. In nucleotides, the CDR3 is TGTGCCAGTAGGCTGGCAGGGGACGTTGAAGCTTTCTTT.

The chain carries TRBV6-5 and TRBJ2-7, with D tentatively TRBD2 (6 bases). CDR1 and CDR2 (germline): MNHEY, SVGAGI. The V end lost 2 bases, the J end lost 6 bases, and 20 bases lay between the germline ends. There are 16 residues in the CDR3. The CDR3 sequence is CASSYPRDGGVGEQYF. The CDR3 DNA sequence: TGTGCCAGCAGTTACCCCCGGGACGGCGGGGTGGGCGAGCAGTACTTC.

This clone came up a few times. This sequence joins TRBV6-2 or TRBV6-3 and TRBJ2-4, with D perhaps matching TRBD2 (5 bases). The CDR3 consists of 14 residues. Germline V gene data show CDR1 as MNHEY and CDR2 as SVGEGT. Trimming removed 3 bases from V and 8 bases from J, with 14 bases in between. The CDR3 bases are TGTGCCAGCAGTTATCTAGGATCGCGGGACATTCAGTACTTC. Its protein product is CASSYLGSRDIQYF.

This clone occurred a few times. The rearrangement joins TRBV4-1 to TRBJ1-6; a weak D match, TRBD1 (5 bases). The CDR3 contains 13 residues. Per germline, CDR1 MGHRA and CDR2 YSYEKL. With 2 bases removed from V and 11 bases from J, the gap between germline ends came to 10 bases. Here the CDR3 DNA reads TGCGCCAGCAGCCAATATCAGGGCCCACCCCTCCACTTT. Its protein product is CASSQYQGPPLHF.

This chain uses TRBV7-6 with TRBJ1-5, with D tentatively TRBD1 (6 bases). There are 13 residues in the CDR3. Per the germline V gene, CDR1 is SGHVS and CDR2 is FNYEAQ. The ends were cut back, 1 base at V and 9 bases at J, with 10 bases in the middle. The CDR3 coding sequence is TGTGCCAGCAGCTTAGACAGGGCGTCGCCCCAGCATTTT. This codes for CASSLDRASPQHF.

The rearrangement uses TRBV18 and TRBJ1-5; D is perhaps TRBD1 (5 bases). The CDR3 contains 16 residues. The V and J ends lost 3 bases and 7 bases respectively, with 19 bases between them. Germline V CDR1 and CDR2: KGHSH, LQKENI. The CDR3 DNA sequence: TGTGCCAGCTCACCGTCCACCACGGGGGAGGAACAGCCCCAGCATTTT. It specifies CASSPSTTGEEQPQHF.

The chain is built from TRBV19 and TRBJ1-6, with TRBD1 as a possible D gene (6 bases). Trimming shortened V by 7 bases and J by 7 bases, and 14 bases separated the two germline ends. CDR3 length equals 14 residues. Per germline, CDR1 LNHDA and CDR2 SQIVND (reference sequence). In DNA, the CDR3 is TGTGCCAGTACCCGTGGGGGCCGGAATTCACCCCTCCACTTT. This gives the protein CASTRGGRNSPLHF.